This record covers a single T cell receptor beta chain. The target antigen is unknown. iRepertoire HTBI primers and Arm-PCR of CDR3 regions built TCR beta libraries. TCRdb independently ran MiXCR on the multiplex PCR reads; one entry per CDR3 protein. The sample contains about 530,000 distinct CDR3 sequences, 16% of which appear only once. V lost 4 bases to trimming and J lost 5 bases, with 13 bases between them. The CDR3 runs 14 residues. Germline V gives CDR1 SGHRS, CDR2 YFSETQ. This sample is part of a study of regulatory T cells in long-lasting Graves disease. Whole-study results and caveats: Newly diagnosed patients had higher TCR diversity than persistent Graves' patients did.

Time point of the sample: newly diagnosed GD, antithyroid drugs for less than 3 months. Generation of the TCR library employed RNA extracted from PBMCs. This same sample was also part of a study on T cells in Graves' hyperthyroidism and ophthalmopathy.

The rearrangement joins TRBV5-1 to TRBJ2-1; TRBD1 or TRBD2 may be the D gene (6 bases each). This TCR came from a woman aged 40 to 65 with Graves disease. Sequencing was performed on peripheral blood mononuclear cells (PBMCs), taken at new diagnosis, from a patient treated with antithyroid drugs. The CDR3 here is CASSRWGDNNEQFF. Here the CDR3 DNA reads TGCGCCAGCAGCAGGTGGGGGGACAACAATGAGCAGTTCTTC.